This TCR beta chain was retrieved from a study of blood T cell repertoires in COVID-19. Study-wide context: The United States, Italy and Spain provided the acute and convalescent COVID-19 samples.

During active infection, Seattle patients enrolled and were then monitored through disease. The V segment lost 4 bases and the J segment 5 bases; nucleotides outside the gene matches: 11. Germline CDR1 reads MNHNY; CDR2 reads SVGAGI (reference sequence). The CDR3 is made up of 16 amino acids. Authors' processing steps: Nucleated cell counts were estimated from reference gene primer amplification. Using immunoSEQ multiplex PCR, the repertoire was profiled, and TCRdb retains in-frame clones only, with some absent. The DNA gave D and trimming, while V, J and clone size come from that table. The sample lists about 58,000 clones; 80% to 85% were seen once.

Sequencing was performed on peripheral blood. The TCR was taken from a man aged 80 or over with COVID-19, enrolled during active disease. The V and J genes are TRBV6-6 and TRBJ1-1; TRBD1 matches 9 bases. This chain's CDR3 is CASSFSLDRGWTEAFF. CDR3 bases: TGTGCCAGCAGTTTCTCCCTGGACAGGGGATGGACTGAAGCTTTCTTT.